The 24 T cell receptor beta chains reported below all come from one sample, sequenced in a study of blood T cells in healthy people across ages. The second PCR ran about 6 to 12 cycles with a sample-barcoded 5' primer and J-beta primers. Via MiXCR, TCRdb re-called the 5' RACE reads, giving one row per CDR3 protein. In the table there are about 1,800,000 distinct CDR3 sequences, 28% of which are singletons. The sequenced sample was blood. The source is a woman aged 30 to 39 in good health.

This chain connects TRBV20-1 to TRBJ1-4; D gene uncertain. Germline CDR1 and CDR2: DFQATT and SNEGSKA (reference sequence). The V gene lost 2 bases and the J gene lost 3 bases, with 7 bases spanning the gap. This CDR3 contains 13 residues. Here the CDR3 reads CSARSSPNEKLFF. In DNA form, the CDR3 reads TGCAGTGCTAGAAGCAGTCCTAATGAAAAACTGTTTTTT.

This clonotype has a handful of counts. This sequence joins TRBV2 and TRBJ1-1, with 8 nucleotides matching TRBD1. The CDR3 sequence is 14 residues long. CDR1 and CDR2 from the germline V gene are SNHLY and FYNNEI. After removal of 6 bases from V and 5 bases from J, the junction contained 8 bases not matched to a gene. The DNA of the CDR3 is TGTGCCAGCAGAGAAACAGGGGGGAGGACTGAAGCTTTCTTT. This translates into CASRETGGRTEAFF.

This clonotype came up once. CDR3 sequence: CASSAGPTQTNTQYF. Here the CDR3 DNA reads TGTGCCAGCAGCGCCGGACCGACCCAAACAAATACGCAGTATTTT. The J gene is TRBJ2-3, the V gene TRBV5-6; D ambiguous. The CDR3 has 15 amino acids. Germline V lookup: CDR1 SGHDT, CDR2 YYEEEE. The ends were cut back, 4 bases at V and 7 bases at J, with 19 bases in the middle.

The J gene is TRBJ2-3, the V gene TRBV12-3 or TRBV12-4; the D call may be TRBD1 or TRBD2 (5 bases each). This CDR3 is built from 16 residues. V lost 2 bases, J lost 4 bases, and 16 bases lay in between. Here the CDR3 reads CASSLIGRVGADTQYF. Here the CDR3 DNA reads TGTGCCAGCAGTTTAATTGGCAGAGTGGGGGCAGATACGCAGTATTTT.

This clonotype was seen repeatedly, ten times or more. The rearrangement uses TRBV29-1 and TRBJ1-2; tentative D call: TRBD1 (5 bases). CDR1 and CDR2 from the germline V gene are SQVTM and ANQGSEA. V lost 7 bases and J lost 7, with 13 bases in between. The CDR3 is made up of 11 amino acids. CDR3 in amino acids: CSGRDKGGYTF. The CDR3 nucleotides are TGCAGCGGCAGGGATAAGGGTGGCTACACCTTC.

The rearrangement joins TRBV5-6 to TRBJ2-1; 9 positions agree with TRBD2. The CDR3 consists of 15 residues. Germline values: CDR1 SGHDT, CDR2 YYEEEE. V was pared by 2 bases and J by 6 bases, with 6 bases of the junction left unmatched. Here the CDR3 DNA reads TGTGCCAGCAGCTTTCGGACTAGCGCTCTCAATGAGCAGTTCTTC. Translated: CASSFRTSALNEQFF.

This clonotype was counted many times. The chain is built from TRBV20-1 and TRBJ2-5; D is undetermined. The V and J ends lost 3 bases and 5 bases respectively, with 13 bases between them. This CDR3 comprises 13 residues. Germline V gives CDR1 DFQATT, CDR2 SNEGSKA (reference sequence). CDR3 loop: CSASREFRETQYF. The CDR3 region has the DNA TGCAGTGCTAGCAGAGAGTTTCGGGAGACCCAGTACTTC.

The V and J genes are TRBV19 and TRBJ2-3; perhaps TRBD2 as D (5 bases). The CDR3 has 15 amino acids. Trimming pared 4 bases from V and 3 bases from J, leaving 14 bases between. Germline V lookup: CDR1 LNHDA, CDR2 SQIVND (reference sequence). Here the CDR3 reads CASSTYWGETDTQYF. CDR3 nucleotides: TGTGCCAGTAGTACATACTGGGGAGAGACAGATACGCAGTATTTT.

Only a few counts were recorded for this clonotype. This chain links TRBV6-1 with TRBJ2-7, with D possibly matching TRBD2 (6 bases). Trimming stripped 5 bases from V and 7 bases from J, with 24 bases between. Per germline, CDR1 MNHNS and CDR2 SASEGT. The CDR3 has 16 amino acids. The CDR3 DNA reads TGTGCCAGCAGTTTCTTAGCGGCTAGCTCCTACAATGAGCAGTACTTC. Translation: CASSFLAASSYNEQYF.

This clonotype has only a few counts. This chain uses TRBV14 with TRBJ2-5; D remains unclear. The CDR3 consists of 13 residues. V shed 4 bases and J shed 1 base, with 7 bases lying between them. Germline-derived CDR1 and CDR2 are SGHDN and FVKESK. The CDR3 protein is CASSRRTQETQYF. The CDR3 DNA reads as TGTGCCAGCAGCCGGCGGACCCAAGAGACCCAGTACTTC.

This clonotype was found many times. CDR3 nucleotide sequence: TGTGCCAGCAGCGCAGCCGGGGGCGACTACGAGCAGTACTTC. It translates to CASSAAGGDYEQYF. The rearrangement joins TRBV6-1 to TRBJ2-7; D could derive from TRBD1 or TRBD2 (6 bases each). This CDR3 contains 14 residues. Germline CDR1 is MNHNS and CDR2 is SASEGT. V was shortened by 6 bases and J by 3 bases, with 15 bases between the two germline ends.

The chain links TRBV20-1 to TRBJ2-3, with 8 bases identical to TRBD2. The CDR3 is 13 amino acids. Germline CDR1 is DFQATT and CDR2 is SNEGSKA (reference sequence). J gave up 4 bases and V 3 bases, and 3 bases lay outside the gene matches. As DNA, the CDR3 is TGCAGTGCTAGGGGACTAGATGCAGATACGCAGTATTTT. It specifies CSARGLDADTQYF.

This clonotype was observed a few times. The CDR3 DNA is TGTGCCAGCAGTTACTCGTTTCTAGCGGGGGGGAACAATGAGCAGTTCTTC. It encodes CASSYSFLAGGNNEQFF. The chain joins TRBV6-5 to TRBJ2-1; 12 bases agree with TRBD2. The CDR3 is made up of 17 amino acids. The J segment lost 5 bases and the V segment lost 0 bases, leaving 5 bases of the junction unmatched. Per germline, CDR1 MNHEY and CDR2 SVGAGI.

J is TRBJ2-1 and V is TRBV6-1, with TRBD2 as a possible D gene (5 bases). Trimming pared 2 bases from V and 6 bases from J, leaving 11 bases between. The CDR3 is made up of 14 amino acids. CDR1 MNHNS and CDR2 SASEGT come from the germline V gene. The CDR3 DNA follows: TGTGCCAGCAGTGAAAAATGGGCGGGCAATGAGCAGTTCTTC. Residues: CASSEKWAGNEQFF.

Comment on this clonotype: Possible read error: a much larger clone is one base away. Here the CDR3 omits its conserved ending phenylalanine or tryptophan, so a read error is the likely source. The CDR3 region is CASSLRRGGTETQYL. CDR3 in DNA: TGTGCCAGCAGCCTTCGGCGGGGGGGGACAGAGACCCAGTACTTA. This sequence joins TRBV7-9 and TRBJ2-5; 9 positions match TRBD2. The CDR3 is 15 residues long. Germline V gene data show CDR1 as SEHNR and CDR2 as FQNEAQ (reference sequence). After removal of 5 bases from V and 4 bases from J, the junction contained 8 bases not matched to a gene.

This clonotype has only a few counts. Relative to the germline gene, one junction end is altered; a read error may explain this. The chain's CDR3 is CAWSLAGLSHNEQFF. Written as DNA, the CDR3 is TGTGCCTGGTCCCTAGCGGGTCTCTCCCACAATGAGCAGTTCTTC. V and J are TRBV30 and TRBJ2-1; 8 bases are shared with TRBD2. This CDR3 is 15 amino acids long. Germline V gives CDR1 GTSNPN, CDR2 SVGIG (reference sequence).

This clonotype came up many times. The chain combines TRBV28 with TRBJ2-7, with D perhaps TRBD1 (5 bases). CDR1 and CDR2 (germline): MDHEN, SYDVKM. CDR3 length: 13 amino acids. Trimming removed 5 bases from V and 2 bases from J, with 10 bases in between. The CDR3 region has the DNA TGTGCCAGCAGTCCCCCGGACACCTACGAGCAGTACTTC. Translating gives CASSPPDTYEQYF. The entire variable domain, with the rest obtained from reference TRBV28 and TRBJ2-7, is as follows: DVKVTQSSRYLVKRTGEKVFLECVQDMDHENMFWYRQDPGLGLRLIYFSYDVKMKEKGDIPEGYSVSREKKERFSLILESASTNQTSMYLCASSPPDTYEQYFGPGTRLTVT.

V gene TRBV28 combines with J gene TRBJ1-4; D remains unclear. V shed 3 bases and J shed 8 bases, with 13 bases lying between them. This CDR3 comprises 14 residues. CDR1 and CDR2 (germline): MDHEN, SYDVKM. The CDR3 reads CASSFGRRGEKLFF. CDR3 nucleotide sequence: TGTGCCAGCAGTTTCGGGCGGAGAGGAGAAAAACTGTTTTTT.

This clonotype was seen a few times. The chain links TRBV29-1 to TRBJ2-7; no clear D. The CDR3 runs to 13 residues. Trimming left V 3 bases short and J 2 bases short, with 11 bases between. Germline assignment: CDR1 SQVTM and CDR2 ANQGSEA. CDR3 sequence reads: CSVDTATTYEQYF. As DNA, the CDR3 is TGCAGCGTTGACACGGCTACCACCTACGAGCAGTACTTC.

The V call is TRBV30, the J call TRBJ2-1, with 7 positions matching TRBD2. The CDR3 is made up of 15 amino acids. Trimming removed 2 bases from V and 0 bases from J; junction bases left unmatched: 4. Germline V gene data show CDR1 as GTSNPN and CDR2 as SVGIG (reference sequence). CDR3 coding DNA: TGTGCCTGGAGTCGAGGCGGGAGCTCCTACAATGAGCAGTTCTTC. Residues: CAWSRGGSSYNEQFF.

Ten or more counts support this clonotype. V is TRBV12-3 or TRBV12-4 and J is TRBJ2-3; D not certain. The CDR3 spans 16 residues. Trimming removed 3 bases from V and 0 bases from J, with 13 bases in between. The CDR3 region has the DNA TGTGCCAGCAGTTTCGGACGGTTCGCTAGCACAGATACGCAGTATTTT. It translates to CASSFGRFASTDTQYF.

Points on this clonotype: The junction shows a germline mismatch at one end, possibly a read error. This chain links TRBV12-3 or TRBV12-4 with TRBJ1-1, with D possibly being TRBD1 (6 bases). The CDR3 extends over 12 amino acids. The CDR3 bases are TGTGCCAGCAGTCCCCGGACAGCTGAAGTTTTCTTT. Translating gives CASSPRTAEVFF.

This rearrangement joins TRBV20-1 to TRBJ2-1; 11 bases line up with TRBD1. V trimming: 3 bases; J trimming: 9 bases; junction bases outside the gene matches: 16. This CDR3 contains 17 residues. Germline V gene lookup returns CDR1 DFQATT and CDR2 SNEGSKA (reference sequence). The CDR3 is CSARDYWVGQGAGEQFF. The CDR3 DNA reads as TGCAGTGCTAGGGACTATTGGGTTGGACAGGGGGCCGGTGAGCAGTTCTTC.

At least ten counts were recorded for this clonotype. This rearrangement joins TRBV6-1 to TRBJ1-5; D is perhaps TRBD1 (5 bases). Trimming stripped 5 bases from V and 1 base from J, with 12 bases between. CDR3 length: 15 residues. Germline-derived CDR1 and CDR2 are MNHNS and SASEGT. CDR3 sequence reads: CASSRGGTSNQPQHF. CDR3 coding DNA: TGTGCCAGCAGTAGGGGAGGTACGAGCAATCAGCCCCAGCATTTT.